The 31 T cell receptor beta chains listed next were all sequenced from one sample in a study of cytomegalovirus exposure and HLA in healthy donors. It was with 60 Vbeta and 13 Jbeta primers that the PCR ran. Assay used: immunoSEQ multiplex PCR; TCRdb lists only in-frame clones, some missing. The sample has about 70,000 clones, 75% to 90% seen once. The sample taken for sequencing was PBMCs. These receptors originate from a young woman in good health and CMV-seronegative.

CDR3 protein: CASSEGLGEDEQFF. The CDR3 DNA reads as TGTGCCAGCAGTGAGGGACTGGGGGAGGATGAGCAGTTCTTC. The chain couples TRBV6-1 to TRBJ2-1; perhaps TRBD2 as D (6 bases). Germline V gene sequence: CDR1 MNHNS, CDR2 SASEGT. The CDR3 has 14 residues. V dropped 3 bases and J dropped 8 bases, with 14 bases sitting between them.

This sequence joins TRBV2 and TRBJ2-5; D is undetermined. Trimming took 6 bases from V and 0 from J, leaving 5 bases between them. CDR1 is SNHLY and CDR2 is FYNNEI in the germline V gene. The CDR3 has 12 residues. The CDR3 DNA is TGTGCCAGCAGGGAGTACCAAGAGACCCAGTACTTC. Translated: CASREYQETQYF.

The chain has TRBV27 and TRBJ1-5; D is unclear. Germline-derived CDR1 and CDR2 are MNHEY and SMNVEV (reference sequence). Trimming shortened V by 8 bases and J by 0 bases, and 8 bases separated the two germline ends. The CDR3 is 13 amino acids. The CDR3 bases are TGTGCCAGCTTGACACTTAGCAATCAGCCCCAGCATTTT. Its translation: CASLTLSNQPQHF.

The chain joins TRBV7-9 to TRBJ2-1, with 14 bases identical to TRBD2. V shed 5 bases and J 8 bases; nucleotides not matched to a gene: 8. Per germline, CDR1 SEHNR and CDR2 FQNEAQ (reference sequence). The CDR3 is 16 residues long. The CDR3 bases are TGTGCCAGCAGCCCGAAGCCGGGACTAGCGGGAGATGAGCAGTTCTTC. It encodes CASSPKPGLAGDEQFF.

This chain links TRBV27 with TRBJ2-5, with D possibly being TRBD2 (6 bases). Germline values: CDR1 MNHEY, CDR2 SMNVEV (reference sequence). This CDR3 is 14 amino acids long. V lost 1 base to trimming and J lost 2 bases, with 8 bases between them. For the CDR3, the DNA is TGTGCCAGCAGTTTATTAGCGGCGCAAGAGACCCAGTACTTC. Translation: CASSLLAAQETQYF.

The chain employs TRBV30 and TRBJ2-3; 11 bases map to TRBD2. The CDR3 runs 15 residues. Germline CDR1 and CDR2: GTSNPN and SVGIG (reference sequence). Trimming removed 5 bases from V and 6 bases from J; junction bases left unmatched: 10. In DNA, the CDR3 is TGTGCCTGGCCTCCCACTAGCGGGAGAGGGGATACGCAGTATTTT. It translates to CAWPPTSGRGDTQYF.

The chain combines TRBV28 with TRBJ1-1; D might be TRBD1 (5 bases). Germline CDR1 MDHEN, CDR2 SYDVKM. Between the trimmed V and J ends, which lost 7 bases and 1 base, there was a span of 13 bases. This CDR3 region has 14 residues. The CDR3 protein is CASTNPTGNTEAFF. The CDR3 bases are TGTGCCAGCACCAACCCAACAGGGAACACTGAAGCTTTCTTT. Complete variable domain (other parts from reference TRBV28 and TRBJ1-1): DVKVTQSSRYLVKRTGEKVFLECVQDMDHENMFWYRQDPGLGLRLIYFSYDVKMKEKGDIPEGYSVSREKKERFSLILESASTNQTSMYLCASTNPTGNTEAFFGQGTRLTVV.

This chain joins TRBV6-1 and TRBJ1-3; 8 bases are shared with TRBD1. CDR1 is MNHNS, CDR2 SASEGT, per germline. CDR3 length: 16 amino acids. V trimming: 4 bases; J trimming: 0 bases; junction bases outside the gene matches: 5. The CDR3 loop reads CASSANRGSSGNTIYF. The CDR3 nucleotides read TGTGCCAGCAGTGCCAACAGGGGGAGCTCTGGAAACACCATATATTTT.

This clone was seen a single time. Here the CDR3 reads CSVELGTDSWSSYEQYF. The CDR3 DNA reads TGCAGCGTTGAGCTAGGGACAGATTCCTGGAGCTCCTACGAGCAGTACTTC. The chain recombines TRBV29-1 with TRBJ2-7; 7 bases match TRBD1. Germline V CDR1 and CDR2: SQVTM, ANQGSEA. The CDR3 spans 17 residues. V was clipped by 3 bases and J by 0 bases; unmatched bases: 14.

V and J are TRBV7-2 and TRBJ2-7; 7 bases line up with TRBD2. Per germline, CDR1 SGHTA and CDR2 FQGNSA. This CDR3 comprises 15 residues. The ends lost 4 bases at V and 4 bases at J; junction bases unmatched: 10. CDR3 DNA: TGTGCCAGCAGCTCCGCTAGCGGATTCGTTTACGAGCAGTACTTC. Protein: CASSSASGFVYEQYF.

A single count supports this clone. The chain links TRBV28 to TRBJ1-2; maybe TRBD1 (6 bases). The CDR3 length is 12 residues. CDR1 is MDHEN and CDR2 is SYDVKM in the germline V gene. V was shortened by 6 bases and J by 8 bases, with 13 bases between the two germline ends. This CDR3 is CASSYRVLGYTF. CDR3 DNA: TGTGCCAGCAGCTACAGGGTTTTAGGCTACACCTTC.

The chain employs TRBV4-1 and TRBJ2-4; 12 positions agree with TRBD2. The germline CDR1 and CDR2 sequences are MGHRA and YSYEKL. The CDR3 loop spans 19 amino acids. V lost 1 base, J lost 6 bases, and 13 bases stayed unmatched. The CDR3 coding sequence is TGCGCCAGCAGCCAAGTCTTCGGCGGACTAGCGGGGCTTCGAAACATTCAGTACTTC. Residues: CASSQVFGGLAGLRNIQYF.

On this clone: Other DNA sequences within the sample encode an identical CDR3. V and J are TRBV28 and TRBJ1-4, with TRBD1 matching over 9 bases. V trimming: 4 bases; J trimming: 7 bases; junction bases outside the gene matches: 4. Germline lookup yields CDR1 MDHEN and CDR2 SYDVKM. CDR3 length: 14 amino acids. CDR3 coding DNA: TGTGCCAGCAGTTCCACAGGGGGCGGTGAAAAACTGTTTTTT. Protein sequence: CASSSTGGGEKLFF.

The chain links TRBV7-2 to TRBJ2-7; 8 bases line up with TRBD2. This CDR3 is built from 15 residues. The germline V gene has CDR1 SGHTA and CDR2 FQGNSA. The V gene end was trimmed by 4 bases and the J gene end by 3 bases; junction bases not matched to a gene: 8. The CDR3 DNA is TGTGCCAGCAGCTCTCCGGGACTAGGGTACTACGAGCAGTACTTC. It translates to CASSSPGLGYYEQYF.

The V call is TRBV10-3, the J call TRBJ2-1; a possible D gene is TRBD2 (5 bases). Trimming left V 8 bases short and J 0 bases short, with 17 bases between. Germline CDR1 and CDR2: ENHRY and SYGVKD. The CDR3 loop spans 16 amino acids. The CDR3 bases are TGTGCCATCGCCCCCGCCGGGGAACCCTCCTACAATGAGCAGTTCTTC. This encodes CAIAPAGEPSYNEQFF.

The chain uses TRBV4-2 and TRBJ2-7; weak D call: TRBD1 (6 bases). The CDR3 loop spans 16 amino acids. V lost 4 bases to trimming and J lost 2 bases, with 18 bases between them. Per the germline V gene, CDR1 is LGHNA and CDR2 is YNFKEQ. The CDR3 DNA is TGTGCCAGCAGCCCAATCCTGACAGGTGTAACCTACGAGCAGTACTTC. It encodes CASSPILTGVTYEQYF.

The V call is TRBV7-3, the J call TRBJ2-1; perhaps TRBD2 as D (7 bases). V was pared by 6 bases and J by 4 bases, with 16 bases between. The CDR3 contains 15 residues. CDR1 and CDR2 (germline): SGHTA, FQGTGA. CDR3 protein: CASSEGEGQYNEQFF. For the CDR3, the DNA is TGTGCCAGCAGTGAGGGGGAGGGGCAATACAATGAGCAGTTCTTC.

V gene TRBV7-9 combines with J gene TRBJ2-2, with unresolved D. Trimming left V 3 bases short and J 6 bases short, with 14 bases between. CDR1 is SEHNR and CDR2 is FQNEAQ in the germline V gene (reference sequence). The CDR3 is made up of 15 amino acids. Here the CDR3 DNA reads TGTGCCAGCAGCTTCTTGCCAGGTGTCTCCGGGGAGCTGTTTTTT. This gives the protein CASSFLPGVSGELFF.

The chain joins TRBV27 to TRBJ1-2; D not certain. This CDR3 comprises 13 residues. CDR1 MNHEY and CDR2 SMNVEV come from the germline V gene (reference sequence). V lost 4 bases and J 4 bases, leaving 10 bases between the germline ends. The CDR3 spells CASSSRRGYGYTF. For the CDR3, the DNA is TGTGCCAGCAGTTCCCGGCGAGGCTATGGCTACACCTTC.

The V gene is TRBV4-3, the J gene TRBJ1-1; maybe TRBD1 (5 bases). The CDR3 runs 15 residues. CDR1 and CDR2 from the germline V gene are LGHNA and YSLEER. The V gene lost 0 bases and the J gene lost 10 bases, with 18 bases spanning the gap. CDR3 bases: TGCGCCAGCAGCCAAGATTACGACAGTGATACAGGAGCTTTCTTT. Translating it yields CASSQDYDSDTGAFF.

The chain has TRBV6-4 and TRBJ2-3; TRBD1 might be the D (6 bases). The CDR3 runs 14 residues. Germline CDR1 reads MRHNA; CDR2 reads SNTAGT. Trimming removed 6 bases at V and 5 bases at J, with 15 bases between. CDR3 coding DNA: TGTGCCAGCAGAACAGGGAAAGATGGAGATACGCAGTATTTT. Its protein product is CASRTGKDGDTQYF.

Concerning this clone itself: In the same sample, other DNA sequences code for this CDR3. V usage is TRBV15 and J usage is TRBJ1-4, with D perhaps matching TRBD1 (6 bases). The CDR3 spans 16 residues. From germline, CDR1 is LNHNV and CDR2 YYDKDF (reference sequence). V lost 3 bases to trimming and J lost 9 bases, with 20 bases between them. CDR3 sequence reads: CATSSAPGQGIQKLFF. DNA for the CDR3: TGTGCCACCAGCAGCGCTCCGGGGCAGGGGATCCAAAAACTGTTTTTT.

This clone was counted once. CDR3 sequence: CASTGGNEQFF. DNA for the CDR3: TGTGCCAGCACAGGGGGGAATGAGCAGTTCTTC. The gene calls are TRBV2 and TRBJ2-1; TRBD1 is a possible D gene (7 bases). The ends were cut back, 7 bases at V and 7 bases at J, with 8 bases in the middle. CDR1 is SNHLY and CDR2 is FYNNEI in the germline V gene. The CDR3 runs 11 residues.

This clone showed up just a few times. CDR3 DNA sequence: TGTGCCAGCAGGGGGGCCTACTCTGGGGCCAACGTCCTGACTTTC. Amino acids: CASRGAYSGANVLTF. The chain is built from TRBV28 and TRBJ2-6; weak D call: TRBD1 (6 bases). V was cut by 6 bases and J by 0 bases, with 9 bases left in between. CDR1 and CDR2 from the germline V gene are MDHEN and SYDVKM. The CDR3 spans 15 residues.

V usage is TRBV5-1 and J usage is TRBJ2-3; D remains ambiguous. This CDR3 is 13 amino acids long. Trimming took 3 bases from V and 1 from J, leaving 6 bases between them. CDR1 and CDR2 from the germline V gene are SGHRS and YFSETQ. CDR3 coding DNA: TGCGCCAGCAGCTACTACGGCACAGATACGCAGTATTTT. This codes for CASSYYGTDTQYF.

This chain joins TRBV11-2 and TRBJ1-1; D perhaps matches TRBD1 (6 bases). CDR3 length: 15 residues. The germline V and J ends were trimmed by 5 bases and 3 bases, with 16 bases remaining between them. Germline V gives CDR1 SGHAT, CDR2 FQNNGV. The CDR3 spells CASSQGGGAHTEAFF. CDR3 DNA sequence: TGTGCCAGCAGCCAGGGAGGGGGGGCTCACACTGAAGCTTTCTTT.

The chain carries TRBV6-5 and TRBJ1-5; 7 bases map to TRBD1. Trimming removed 8 bases from V and 6 bases from J; junction bases left unmatched: 13. This CDR3 spans 15 amino acids. The germline V gene encodes CDR1 MNHEY and CDR2 SVGAGI. The chain's CDR3 is CASAPGGGLSQPQHF. CDR3 DNA sequence: TGTGCCAGCGCCCCGGGAGGGGGCCTATCTCAGCCCCAGCATTTT.

V gene TRBV4-3 combines with J gene TRBJ2-7, with D tentatively TRBD1 (6 bases). The V gene's germline CDR1 is LGHNA and CDR2 YSLEER. This CDR3 spans 13 amino acids. V gave up 2 bases and J gave up 4 bases, with 9 bases separating them. The CDR3 loop is CASSQTTGYEQYF. CDR3 nucleotides: TGCGCCAGCAGCCAAACCACAGGGTACGAGCAGTACTTC.

The chain joins TRBV28 to TRBJ2-3; no reliable D call. The CDR3 runs to 14 residues. From germline, CDR1 is MDHEN and CDR2 SYDVKM. V was trimmed by 5 bases and J by 4 bases, leaving 13 bases between them. The CDR3 nucleotides are TGTGCCAGCAGTCTAGGAAGGTTGGCAGATACGCAGTATTTT. Encoded protein: CASSLGRLADTQYF.

This chain connects TRBV19 to TRBJ2-1; TRBD2 agrees at 8 bases. The CDR3 extends over 14 amino acids. CDR1 is LNHDA and CDR2 is SQIVND in the germline V gene (reference sequence). V shed 6 bases, J shed 10 bases, and the junction held 11 bases outside the gene matches. CDR3 sequence: CASRRVASGSEQFF. CDR3 bases: TGTGCCAGTAGGCGAGTGGCTAGCGGGTCGGAGCAGTTCTTC.

J is TRBJ1-4 and V is TRBV7-9; D unresolved. CDR3 size: 14 residues. Trimming took off 0 bases at V and 8 bases at J, with 10 bases between the two ends. Germline-derived CDR1 and CDR2 are SEHNR and FQNEAQ (reference sequence). The CDR3 loop is CASSLALRGEKLFF. CDR3 DNA sequence: TGTGCCAGCAGCTTAGCCCTCCGCGGAGAAAAACTGTTTTTT. The full variable domain, with the rest looked up from reference TRBV7-9 and TRBJ1-4, is DTGVSQNPRHKITKRGQNVTFRCDPISEHNRLYWYRQTLGQGPEFLTYFQNEAQLEKSRLLSDRFSAERPKGSFSTLEIQRTEQGDSAMYLCASSLALRGEKLFFGSGTQLSVL.